A selection of T cell receptor beta chains follows, all from one sample in a study of shared clonotypes between healthy human individuals. Produced via immunoSEQ multiplex PCR; TCRdb's table is partial and in-frame only. The sample has more than 2 million clones; roughly 95% are singletons. The sequenced material came from naive CD4+ T cells sorted from blood. These receptors were obtained from a man aged 18 to 30 in good health. Both conserved end residues are part of each CDR3. The order of the fields is J gene, D gene, V gene, CDR3 length, CDR3 protein, CDR3 DNA. D genes are given only for firm matches.

TRBJ2-3,TRBD2,TRBV2,15,CASSVGGRETDTQYF,TGTGCCAGCAGTGTCGGCGGGAGGGAGACAGATACGCAGTATTTT
TRBJ1-5,-,TRBV7-9,14,CASSLSVDNQPQHF,TGTGCCAGCAGCTTAAGCGTAGACAATCAGCCCCAGCATTTT
TRBJ2-6,-,TRBV25-1,14,CASSEGGWANVLTF,TGTGCCAGCAGTGAAGGGGGCTGGGCCAACGTCCTGACTTTC
TRBJ2-7,TRBD2,TRBV5-4,15,CASSFSGSVFREQYF,TGTGCCAGCAGCTTTAGCGGGAGTGTATTCCGCGAGCAGTACTTC
TRBJ2-2,-,TRBV10-1,15,CASSEGGRNTGELFF,TGCGCCAGCAGTGAGGGGGGGAGGAACACCGGGGAGCTGTTTTTT
TRBJ2-3,-,TRBV6-5,13,CASSSDPRGTQYF,TGTGCCAGCAGTTCTGACCCCAGGGGTACGCAGTATTTT
TRBJ2-7,-,TRBV5-4,16,CASSERGGMSSYEQYF,TGTGCCAGCAGCGAACGGGGCGGGATGAGCTCCTACGAGCAGTACTTC
TRBJ2-5,-,TRBV5-1,15,CASSLLAGTQETQYF,TGCGCCAGCAGCTTGCTGGCAGGGACACAAGAGACCCAGTACTTC
TRBJ2-2,TRBD1,TRBV18,16,CASSPPGQGNTGELFF,TGTGCCAGCTCACCACCGGGACAGGGGAACACCGGGGAGCTGTTTTTT
TRBJ2-1,-,TRBV10-1,16,CASSEYVQEPYNEQFF,TGCGCCAGCAGTGAATACGTACAGGAGCCCTACAATGAGCAGTTCTTC